A single sample is the source of the 14 T cell receptor beta chains below, sequenced in a study of blood T cell repertoires in COVID-19. Assay: immunoSEQ multiplex PCR; the TCRdb copy retains only in-frame clones and omits some. The profile shows under 200,000 clones, around 83% of them singletons. Sequenced sample: peripheral blood. These receptors all come from a woman of 80 years or more with acute or convalescent COVID-19.

The V and J genes are TRBV9 and TRBJ2-1; 7 positions match TRBD2. Unmatched junction bases numbered 13, after V lost 4 bases and J lost 9 bases. The germline V gene encodes CDR1 SGDLS and CDR2 YYNGEE. The CDR3 totals 15 residues. The CDR3 protein is CASSPQGSSGSEQFF. For the CDR3, the DNA is TGTGCCAGCAGCCCCCAAGGGAGTAGCGGGTCTGAGCAGTTCTTC. Full variable domain (missing parts from reference TRBV9 and TRBJ2-1): DSGVTQTPKHLITATGQRVTLRCSPRSGDLSVYWYQQSLDQGLQFLIQYYNGEERAKGNILERFSAQQFPDLHSELNLSSLELGDSALYFCASSPQGSSGSEQFFGPGTRLTVL.

This chain uses TRBV9 with TRBJ1-4, with a possible D match to TRBD1 (5 bases). This CDR3 has 15 amino acids. Trimming pared 4 bases from V and 7 bases from J, leaving 17 bases between. CDR1 and CDR2 (germline): SGDLS, YYNGEE. The CDR3 is CASSTDQGAGEKLFF. CDR3 sequence (DNA): TGTGCCAGCAGCACCGATCAGGGTGCCGGTGAAAAACTGTTTTTT.

This chain connects TRBV7-2 to TRBJ1-6; D may be TRBD1 (5 bases). CDR3 length equals 18 residues. Germline V gene lookup returns CDR1 SGHTA and CDR2 FQGNSA. V was cut by 5 bases and J by 3 bases, with 20 bases left in between. CDR3: CASSLVGRVTGYNSPLHF. CDR3 nucleotides: TGTGCCAGCAGCCTAGTGGGCAGGGTGACCGGCTATAATTCACCCCTCCACTTT.

The chain is built from TRBV27 and TRBJ2-2; D perhaps matches TRBD2 (8 bases). The V gene's germline CDR1 is MNHEY and CDR2 SMNVEV (reference sequence). The V and J ends lost 8 bases and 3 bases respectively, with 19 bases between them. This CDR3 has 16 amino acids. The CDR3 DNA follows: TGTGCCAGCGCGGGGGGAGACAGGGAAGACACCGGGGAGCTGTTTTTT. As protein: CASAGGDREDTGELFF.

Comment on this clone: An end of the junction does not agree with germline; a read error may underlie this. Other DNA sequences in this sample translate to the same CDR3. This chain joins TRBV6-5 and TRBJ1-5; D remains unclear. The CDR3 covers 12 residues. Germline lookup yields CDR1 MNHEY and CDR2 SVGAGI. The CDR3 region has the DNA TGTGCCAGCAACAGACCCAATCAGCCTCAGCATTTT. Residues: CASNRPNQPQHF.

The rearrangement joins TRBV4-3 to TRBJ2-1; 9 bases line up with TRBD2. The germline CDR1 and CDR2 sequences are LGHNA and YSLEER. The length of the CDR3 is 20 residues. After removal of 0 bases from V and 0 bases from J, the junction contained 12 bases not matched to a gene. Written as DNA, the CDR3 is TGCGCCAGCAGCCAAGATATTGCGGGAGGGGAACATAACTCCTACAATGAGCAGTTCTTC. Amino acid sequence: CASSQDIAGGEHNSYNEQFF.

A single count supports this clone. This chain uses TRBV27 with TRBJ2-5; D may be TRBD2 (6 bases). Trimming cost V 1 base and J 3 bases, with 12 bases left between them. This CDR3 is built from 15 residues. Per the germline V gene, CDR1 is MNHEY and CDR2 is SMNVEV (reference sequence). The chain's CDR3 is CASSLFFREKETQYF. CDR3 DNA sequence: TGTGCCAGCAGTTTATTTTTTCGGGAGAAAGAGACCCAGTACTTC.

This clone was observed a handful of times. This chain uses TRBV29-1 with TRBJ2-1; 8 bases match TRBD1. Germline CDR1 is SQVTM and CDR2 is ANQGSEA. Trimming took 7 bases from V and 4 from J; bases not matched to a gene: 15. The CDR3 is 16 amino acids. CDR3 region: CSGTTRGPTQYNEQFF. The CDR3 nucleotides are TGCAGCGGCACGACCAGGGGGCCCACACAATACAATGAGCAGTTCTTC.

The chain is built from TRBV2 and TRBJ2-1; D is unresolved. Germline V gives CDR1 SNHLY, CDR2 FYNNEI. V was clipped by 7 bases and J by 2 bases, with 9 bases between them. This CDR3 is built from 13 residues. The DNA for the CDR3 is TGTGCCAGCAAGATTGGCACCTACAATGAGCAGTTCTTC. Protein: CASKIGTYNEQFF.

This chain uses TRBV5-1 with TRBJ2-2; 7 bases are shared with TRBD1. The junction had 4 bases not matched to a gene; V was cut back by 4 bases and J by 4 bases. The germline CDR1 and CDR2 sequences are SGHRS and YFSETQ. CDR3 length: 14 amino acids. Here the CDR3 DNA reads TGCGCCAGCAGCATGGGACAGATCACCGGGGAGCTGTTTTTT. It encodes CASSMGQITGELFF. The variable domain in full, with the rest retrieved from reference TRBV5-1 and TRBJ2-2, is KAGVTQTPRYLIKTRGQQVTLSCSPISGHRSVSWYQQTPGQGLQFLFEYFSETQRNKGNFPGRFSGRQFSNSRSEMNVSTLELGDSALYLCASSMGQITGELFFGEGSRLTVL.

This chain links TRBV6-4 with TRBJ2-3; D is uncertain. This CDR3 region has 14 residues. Per germline, CDR1 MRHNA and CDR2 SNTAGT. V was shortened by 6 bases and J by 2 bases, with 12 bases between the two germline ends. CDR3 loop: CASRRGGTTDTQYF. For the CDR3, the DNA is TGTGCCAGCAGACGAGGCGGCACCACAGATACGCAGTATTTT.

The rearrangement uses TRBV29-1 and TRBJ2-1, with 8 bases aligning to TRBD1. Germline CDR1 reads SQVTM; CDR2 reads ANQGSEA. The CDR3 length is 15 residues. V trimming: 1 base; J trimming: 5 bases; junction bases outside the gene matches: 7. This CDR3 is CSVEGTGFGNNEQFF. CDR3 bases: TGCAGCGTTGAAGGGACAGGGTTTGGAAACAATGAGCAGTTCTTC.

V gene TRBV12-2 combines with J gene TRBJ2-7; the table's D call, TRBD1, was not checked against the DNA. TRBV12-2 is flagged as a pseudogene. The length of the CDR3 is 21 residues. CDR3 coding DNA: TGTGCAAGTCGCTTAGCTTGGAGGGCGAGGGACAGGGAAACGTTTTTTGACGAGCAGTACTTC. This sequence encodes CASRLAWRARDRETFFDEQYF.

The rearrangement joins TRBV27 to TRBJ2-4; D is unclear. The length of the CDR3 is 15 residues. Germline CDR1 reads MNHEY; CDR2 reads SMNVEV (reference sequence). The V end was cut by 6 bases, the J end by 0 bases, with 12 bases between. The CDR3 protein is CASSPTELAKNIQYF. As DNA, the CDR3 is TGTGCCAGCAGCCCGACTGAATTAGCCAAAAACATTCAGTACTTC.